The rows below give T cell receptor beta chains drawn from one sample of a study of T-cell memory formation after mild COVID-19. MiXCR, run by TCRdb on the 5' RACE reads, gives a single entry per CDR3 protein. The sample has roughly 110,000 distinct CDR3 sequences; 12% are singletons. Sequencing was done on a sample of PBMCs or a T cell subset sorted from them (not recorded which). The receptors derive from an adult woman who had mild COVID-19 (a few samples of this study predate the infection). Cell type and time point are not known. Each CDR3 is given with its conserved first and last residue. Clone size is shown for a subset of rows, as once, few, many or a class of expanded clone.

J gene	clone size	V gene	CDR3 protein
TRBJ2-5	few	TRBV7-9	CASNGPRLLEQETQYF
TRBJ2-2	-	TRBV20-1	CSARLGATGELFF
TRBJ1-3	-	TRBV7-9	CASSSNRDPRNTIYF
TRBJ2-7	-	TRBV20-1	CSAAGTSGYEQYF
TRBJ2-7	many	TRBV10-3	CAISESSPLYF
TRBJ2-5	-	TRBV29-1	CSVPSIMETQYF
TRBJ2-5	-	TRBV20-1	CSATPTRQQETQYF
TRBJ2-3	-	TRBV6-5	CASSNHRVLDTQYF
TRBJ2-7	-	TRBV7-2	CASSLDEGSYEQYF
TRBJ2-3	-	TRBV4-1	CASSQQTLTSTDTQYF
TRBJ2-1	-	TRBV7-7	CASGIGTSNEQFF
TRBJ2-7	few	TRBV4-1	CASSQGTGGTYEQYF
TRBJ2-5	many	TRBV20-1	CSARSYDLGLREQETQYF
TRBJ2-1	-	TRBV5-1	CASSATLTRNEQFF
TRBJ2-1	many	TRBV10-3	CAISPGQTYNEQFF
TRBJ2-7	-	TRBV15	CATSMDRGYEQYF
TRBJ2-1	many	TRBV4-1	CASSPRGAGEYNEQFF
TRBJ1-5	many	TRBV7-2	CASSPGGWGQPQHF
TRBJ2-1	few	TRBV7-2	CASSQTGTSGRAAYNEQFF
TRBJ2-5	-	TRBV5-1	CASSLGTGEETQYF
TRBJ1-1	-	TRBV5-1	CASSSGETVMNTEAFF
TRBJ2-7	-	TRBV9	CASSVGQAGGYEQYF
TRBJ1-4	few	TRBV24-1	CATSDPDRGGEKLFF
TRBJ2-4	few	TRBV2	CASSETGYLAKNIQYF
TRBJ2-7	few	TRBV4-3	CASSQDIPGRDTSSYEQYF
TRBJ2-1	few	TRBV29-1	CSVLGQGASSGQEQFF
TRBJ2-1	-	TRBV14	CASSGRGDNEQFF
TRBJ2-3	few	TRBV4-1	CASSQGRTSGGAIWDTQYF
TRBJ2-3	many	TRBV7-6	CASSRLGGDGDTQYF
TRBJ1-3	-	TRBV6-5	CASSLGQHIGFSGNTIYF
TRBJ1-6	-	TRBV7-8	CASSLARGKNSPLHF